These 9 T cell receptor beta chains share one sample of origin, sequenced in a study of blood T cell repertoires in COVID-19. Assay: immunoSEQ multiplex PCR; the TCRdb copy retains only in-frame clones and omits some. The sample yields about 180,000 clones, roughly four fifths seen once. Sequencing input: peripheral blood. Receptor source: a human donor in a cohort sampled during active COVID-19.

Only a few counts were recorded for this clone. V usage is TRBV7-9 and J usage is TRBJ1-2, with 7 nucleotides matching TRBD1. CDR1 and CDR2 (germline): SEHNR, FQNEAQ (reference sequence). Unmatched junction bases numbered 8, after V lost 6 bases and J lost 4 bases. This CDR3 is 14 amino acids long. CDR3 residues: CASSLGGSLYGYTF. Written as DNA, the CDR3 is TGTGCCAGCAGTCTAGGGGGCAGCCTCTATGGCTACACCTTC.

The V and J genes are TRBV11-2 and TRBJ1-6; weak D call: TRBD1 (6 bases). Per the germline V gene, CDR1 is SGHAT and CDR2 is FQNNGV. V was shortened by 6 bases and J by 5 bases, with 17 bases between the two germline ends. This CDR3 is 16 amino acids long. CDR3 sequence reads: CASRPGPGANNSPLHF. The CDR3 DNA reads as TGTGCCAGCAGACCGGGGCCAGGGGCGAATAATTCACCCCTCCACTTT.

The chain employs TRBV10-3 and TRBJ1-1; D might be TRBD1 (5 bases). The germline CDR1 and CDR2 sequences are ENHRY and SYGVKD. CDR3 length: 14 amino acids. Trimming stripped 0 bases from V and 7 bases from J, with 12 bases between. The CDR3 nucleotides are TGTGCCATCAGTGAGTCCCACCTTACAGGTGAAGCTTTCTTT. Translating gives CAISESHLTGEAFF.

The V call is TRBV5-1, the J call TRBJ2-3; no firm D call. V lost 4 bases, J lost 6 bases, and 9 bases lay in between. Germline values: CDR1 SGHRS, CDR2 YFSETQ. CDR3 length: 12 residues. As DNA, the CDR3 is TGCGCCAGCAGCCTCAATCGGGATACGCAGTATTTT. Translation gives CASSLNRDTQYF.

V and J are TRBV2 and TRBJ2-2; D uncertain. The CDR3 length is 11 residues. Germline V gene data show CDR1 as SNHLY and CDR2 as FYNNEI. Trimming removed 7 bases at V and 6 bases at J, with 6 bases between. CDR3 coding DNA: TGTGCCAGCAAAGAGGCCGGGGAGCTGTTTTTT. Translation gives CASKEAGELFF. Together with reference TRBV2 and TRBJ2-2, the CDR3 gives the full variable domain: EPEVTQTPSHQVTQMGQEVILRCVPISNHLYFYWYRQILGQKVEFLVSFYNNEISEKSEIFDDQFSVERPDGSNFTLKIRSTKLEDSAMYFCASKEAGELFFGEGSRLTVL.

In its sample, this clone was seen a few times. The J gene is TRBJ1-2, the V gene TRBV2; 8 bases line up with TRBD1. Looked up from germline, CDR1 is SNHLY and CDR2 is FYNNEI. Trimming took 4 bases from V and 5 from J; bases not matched to a gene: 12. The CDR3 is 16 amino acids. CDR3 DNA sequence: TGTGCCAGCAGTGGGGATGGACAGGGCTTATTGTATGGCTACACCTTC. Protein product: CASSGDGQGLLYGYTF.

This clone showed up just once. CDR3 sequence reads: CASSLVGSSYEQYF. The CDR3 DNA reads as TGTGCCAGCAGCTTGGTGGGGAGCTCCTACGAGCAGTACTTC. The chain recombines TRBV5-5 with TRBJ2-7; tentatively, D is TRBD2 (5 bases). CDR3 length equals 14 residues. The V and J ends lost 0 bases and 0 bases respectively, with 7 bases between them. Germline CDR1 SGHKS, CDR2 YYEKEE (reference sequence).

The gene calls are TRBV5-1 and TRBJ1-2, with D possibly TRBD1 on 5 matching bases. V lost 3 bases to trimming and J lost 6 bases, with 21 bases between them. Germline CDR1 SGHRS, CDR2 YFSETQ. The CDR3 consists of 16 residues. CDR3 in DNA: TGCGCCAGCAGCTCAAGCCCGATAGCCAGGGAGGATGGCTACACCTTC. Translated: CASSSSPIAREDGYTF.

The chain's CDR3 is CASSEAWHLSGNTIYF. The CDR3 region has the DNA TGTGCCAGCAGTGAGGCTTGGCACCTCTCTGGAAACACCATATATTTT. The V and J genes are TRBV6-1 and TRBJ1-3; no firm D call. Deletions cut 3 bases from V and 0 bases from J, with 12 bases between. In germline, CDR1 is MNHNS, CDR2 SASEGT. The CDR3 has 16 residues.